This TCR beta chain was sequenced in a study of cytomegalovirus exposure and HLA in healthy donors. The PCR was carried out with 60 Vbeta primers and 13 Jbeta primers. Clones were sequenced by immunoSEQ multiplex PCR, and TCRdb holds only the in-frame ones, with some missing. The table shows approximately 190,000 clones, with 70% occurring only once. Remarks on this clone: Its cognate antigen is unknown.

Trimming at V came to 4 bases and at J to 4 bases, leaving 8 bases not matched to a gene. CDR1 is SGHRS and CDR2 is YFSETQ in the germline V gene. This CDR3 is 16 amino acids long. Notes on the study in general: Some segments of the V type, notably TRBV6-2 and TRBV6-3, were excluded as indistinguishable.

This clonotype originated in a man aged 40-49 years in good health and CMV-seropositive. This rearrangement joins TRBV5-1 to TRBJ1-6; 7 positions agree with TRBD1. The sequenced material came from PBMCs. CDR3 sequence (DNA): TGCGCCAGCAGCGACCACAGGGGCGAATATAATTCACCCCTCCACTTT. This sequence encodes CASSDHRGEYNSPLHF.